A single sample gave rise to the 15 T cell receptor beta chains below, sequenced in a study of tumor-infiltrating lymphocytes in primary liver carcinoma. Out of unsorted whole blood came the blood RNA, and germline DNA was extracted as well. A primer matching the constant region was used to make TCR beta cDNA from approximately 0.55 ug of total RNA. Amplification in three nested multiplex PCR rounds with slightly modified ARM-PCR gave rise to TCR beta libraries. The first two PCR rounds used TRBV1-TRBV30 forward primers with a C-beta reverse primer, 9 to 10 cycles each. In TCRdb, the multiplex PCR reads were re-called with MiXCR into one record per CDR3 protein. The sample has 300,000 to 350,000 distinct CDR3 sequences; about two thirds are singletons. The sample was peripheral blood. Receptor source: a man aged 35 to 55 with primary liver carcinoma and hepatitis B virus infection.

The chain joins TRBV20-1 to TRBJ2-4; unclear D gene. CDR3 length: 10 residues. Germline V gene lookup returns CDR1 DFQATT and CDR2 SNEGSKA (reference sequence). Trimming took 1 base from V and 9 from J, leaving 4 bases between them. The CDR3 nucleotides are TGCAGTGCTAGAGGGGGCATTCAGTACTTC. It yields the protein CSARGGIQYF.

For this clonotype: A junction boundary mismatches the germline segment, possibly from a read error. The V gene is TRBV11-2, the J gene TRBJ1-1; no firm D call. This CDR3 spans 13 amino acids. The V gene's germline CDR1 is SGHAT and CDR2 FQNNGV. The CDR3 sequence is CASSRIENIEAFF. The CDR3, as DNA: TGTGCCAGCAGCAGGATAGAGAACATTGAAGCTTTCTTT.

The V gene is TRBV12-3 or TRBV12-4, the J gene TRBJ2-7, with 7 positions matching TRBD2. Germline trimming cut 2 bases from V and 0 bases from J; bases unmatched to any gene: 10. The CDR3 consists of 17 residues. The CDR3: CASSLRLAETHSYEQYF. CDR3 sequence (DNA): TGTGCCAGCAGTTTACGGCTAGCGGAGACCCACTCCTACGAGCAGTACTTC.

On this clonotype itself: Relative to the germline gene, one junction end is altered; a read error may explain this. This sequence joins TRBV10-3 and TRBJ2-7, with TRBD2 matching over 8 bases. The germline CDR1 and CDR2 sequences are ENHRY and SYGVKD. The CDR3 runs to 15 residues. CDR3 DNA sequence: TGTGCCGTCAGTGGTTCTAGCGGGTGTGTCGACGAGCAGTACTTC. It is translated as CAVSGSSGCVDEQYF.

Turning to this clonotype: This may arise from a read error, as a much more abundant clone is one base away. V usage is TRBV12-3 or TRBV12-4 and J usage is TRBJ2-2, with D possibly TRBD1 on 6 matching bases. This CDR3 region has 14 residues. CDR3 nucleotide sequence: TGTGCCAGCCCGAGGACAGCGAACATCGGGGAGCTGTTTTTT. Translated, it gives CASPRTANIGELFF.

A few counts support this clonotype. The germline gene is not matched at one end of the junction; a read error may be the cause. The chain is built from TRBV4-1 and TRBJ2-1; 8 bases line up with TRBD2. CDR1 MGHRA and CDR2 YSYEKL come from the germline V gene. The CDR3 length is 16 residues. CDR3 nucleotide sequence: TGCGCCAGCAGCCCACGCCCCAGCGGGAGTACGAATGAGCAGCTCTTC. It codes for CASSPRPSGSTNEQLF.

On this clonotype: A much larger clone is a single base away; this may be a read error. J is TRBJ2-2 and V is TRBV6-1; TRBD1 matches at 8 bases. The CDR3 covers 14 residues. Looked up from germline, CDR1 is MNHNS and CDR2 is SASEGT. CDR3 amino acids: CASTRGQAHGELLF. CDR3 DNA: TGTGCCAGCACAAGGGGACAGGCGCACGGGGAGCTGTTATTT.

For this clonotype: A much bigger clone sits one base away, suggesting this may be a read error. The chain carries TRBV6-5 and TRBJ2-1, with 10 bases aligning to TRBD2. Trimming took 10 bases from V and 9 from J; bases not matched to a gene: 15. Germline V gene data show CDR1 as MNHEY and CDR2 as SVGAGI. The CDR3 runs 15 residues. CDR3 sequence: CANSLQLAGSSEQFF. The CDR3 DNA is TGTGCCAACAGCCTACAACTAGCGGGATCGAGTGAGCAGTTCTTC.

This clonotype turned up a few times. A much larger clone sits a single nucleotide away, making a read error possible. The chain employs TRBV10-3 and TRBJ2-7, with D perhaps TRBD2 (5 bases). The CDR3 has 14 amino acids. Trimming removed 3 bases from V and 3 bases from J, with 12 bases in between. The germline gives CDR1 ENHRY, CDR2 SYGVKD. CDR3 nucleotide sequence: TGTGCCATCAGTGATGGGAGATTGGGCTACGAGCAGTACTTC. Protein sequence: CAISDGRLGYEQYF.

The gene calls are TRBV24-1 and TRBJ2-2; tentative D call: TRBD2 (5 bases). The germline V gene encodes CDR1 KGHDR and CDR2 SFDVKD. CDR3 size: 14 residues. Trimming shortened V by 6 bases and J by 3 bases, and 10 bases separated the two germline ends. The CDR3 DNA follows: TGTGCCACCAGTCCGAGGGAGTACACCGGGGAGCTGTTTTTT. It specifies CATSPREYTGELFF.

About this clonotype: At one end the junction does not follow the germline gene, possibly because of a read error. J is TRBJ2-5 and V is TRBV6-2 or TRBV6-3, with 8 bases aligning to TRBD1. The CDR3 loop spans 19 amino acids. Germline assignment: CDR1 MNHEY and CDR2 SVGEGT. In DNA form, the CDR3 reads TGTGCTAGCAGCACCGGGACAGGCCGGCGGCAGGGAGTAATAGAGACCCAGTATTTC. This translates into CASSTGTGRRQGVIETQYF.

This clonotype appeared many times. CDR3: CASSEAGMGYGYTF. The CDR3 DNA follows: TGTGCCAGCAGTGAGGCGGGGATGGGCTATGGCTACACCTTC. The chain is built from TRBV6-1 and TRBJ1-2; D remains unclear. V lost 3 bases, J lost 4 bases, and 12 bases lay in between. Germline V lookup: CDR1 MNHNS, CDR2 SASEGT. This CDR3 region has 14 residues.

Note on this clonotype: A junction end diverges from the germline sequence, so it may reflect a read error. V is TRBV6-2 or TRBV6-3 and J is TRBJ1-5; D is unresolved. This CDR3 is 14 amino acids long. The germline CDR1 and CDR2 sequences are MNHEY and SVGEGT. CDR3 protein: CARSYTVAHQPQHF. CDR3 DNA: TGTGCCAGAAGTTATACAGTGGCTCATCAGCCCCAGCATTTT.

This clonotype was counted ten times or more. CDR3 residues: CASSNPSEQYF. DNA of the CDR3: TGTGCCAGCAGTAACCCTAGCGAGCAGTACTTC. The chain has TRBV6-2 or TRBV6-3 and TRBJ2-7; D remains unclear. The germline V gene encodes CDR1 MNHEY and CDR2 SVGEGT. The CDR3 is made up of 11 amino acids. The ends were cut back, 5 bases at V and 6 bases at J, with 8 bases in the middle.

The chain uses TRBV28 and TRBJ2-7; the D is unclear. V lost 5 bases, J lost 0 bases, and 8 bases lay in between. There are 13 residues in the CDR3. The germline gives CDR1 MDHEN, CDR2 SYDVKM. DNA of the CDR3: TGTGCCAGCAGTCCCCCGAGCTCCTACGAGCAGTACTTC. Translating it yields CASSPPSSYEQYF. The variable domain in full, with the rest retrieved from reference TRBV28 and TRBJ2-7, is DVKVTQSSRYLVKRTGEKVFLECVQDMDHENMFWYRQDPGLGLRLIYFSYDVKMKEKGDIPEGYSVSREKKERFSLILESASTNQTSMYLCASSPPSSYEQYFGPGTRLTVT.